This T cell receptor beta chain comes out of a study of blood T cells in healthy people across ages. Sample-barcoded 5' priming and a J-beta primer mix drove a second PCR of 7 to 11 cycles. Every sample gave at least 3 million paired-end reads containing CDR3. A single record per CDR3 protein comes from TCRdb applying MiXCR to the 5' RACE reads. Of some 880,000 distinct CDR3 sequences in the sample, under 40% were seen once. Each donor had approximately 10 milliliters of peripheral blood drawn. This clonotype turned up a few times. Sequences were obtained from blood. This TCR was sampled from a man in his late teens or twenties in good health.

In DNA, the CDR3 is TGCAGTGCTAGGGTGGGACAGGGATCGGGTGAGCAGTACTTC. It encodes CSARVGQGSGEQYF. The rearrangement links TRBV20-1 to TRBJ2-5; TRBD1 aligns across 9 bases. The CDR3 spans 14 residues. V lost 3 bases and J lost 11; bases outside the gene matches: 13. The germline gives CDR1 DFQATT, CDR2 SNEGSKA (reference sequence).